This is a list of T cell receptor beta chains from one sample in a study of preoperative IRX-2 immunotherapy in early breast cancer. Here immunoSEQ multiplex PCR was the method, and the copy in TCRdb shows in-frame clones only, minus some. Altogether more than 20,000 clones are present, around four fifths being singletons, with the ten largest covering 1% to 1.5%. The sample was lymph node tissue, taken after IRX-2 immunotherapy. All receptors derive from a human donor with breast cancer. The CDR3 runs from the conserved cysteine through the conserved F or W. The D gene is left open where the match is weak. For some rows the clone size is stated as once, few or many, or as a class when expanded; others skip it.

D: .
length: 15
J: TRBJ2-1
size: .
V: TRBV6-8
DNA: TGTGCCATCAGTGCCGTCCCGGGACTCGGCAATGAGCAGTTCTTC
CDR3: CAISAVPGLGNEQFF

D: TRBD2
length: 16
J: TRBJ2-3
size: .
V: TRBV7-6
DNA: TGTGCCAGCAGCTTTGGGCCGAGCGGGGGCACAGATACGCAGTATTTT
CDR3: CASSFGPSGGTDTQYF

D: TRBD1
length: 13
J: TRBJ2-1
size: .
V: TRBV9
DNA: TGTGCCAACGGGGGACAGGGAGAAAATGAGCAGTTCTTC
CDR3: CANGGQGENEQFF

D: .
length: 15
J: TRBJ2-5
size: .
V: TRBV15
DNA: TGTGCCACCAGCAGACCCCGGGACCCTCAAGAGACCCAGTACTTC
CDR3: CATSRPRDPQETQYF

D: TRBD1
length: 15
J: TRBJ1-5
size: .
V: TRBV19
DNA: TGTGCCAGTAGTGTAATGGACAGGGAAAATCAGCCCCAGCATTTT
CDR3: CASSVMDRENQPQHF

D: TRBD1
length: 14
J: TRBJ1-4
size: .
V: TRBV6-8
DNA: TGTGCCAGTGAGGACAGGGCAACTAATGAAAAACTGTTTTTT
CDR3: CASEDRATNEKLFF

D: .
length: 15
J: TRBJ1-1
size: .
V: TRBV19
DNA: TGTGCCAGTAACCGTGCGGACACCGTAAACACTGAAGCTTTCTTT
CDR3: CASNRADTVNTEAFF

D: .
length: 14
J: TRBJ1-3
size: .
V: TRBV10-2
DNA: TGCGCCAGCAGTGAAATAGTAGAGGGAAACACCATATATTTT
CDR3: CASSEIVEGNTIYF

D: .
length: 13
J: TRBJ1-2
size: few
V: TRBV19
DNA: TGTGCCAGTAGTATCCGACAGGCGTATGGCTACACCTTC
CDR3: CASSIRQAYGYTF

D: .
length: 13
J: TRBJ1-5
size: .
V: TRBV19
DNA: TGTGCCAGTAGTATAGAGGCGAATCAGCCCCAGCATTTT
CDR3: CASSIEANQPQHF

D: .
length: 14
J: TRBJ2-3
size: .
V: TRBV6-8
DNA: TGTGCCAGCATTTACGGGGGGCCGGCAGATACGCAGTATTTT
CDR3: CASIYGGPADTQYF

D: TRBD2
length: 14
J: TRBJ2-1
size: .
V: TRBV19
DNA: TGTGCCAGCGGCGCCGGGGGGGGTTACAATGAGCAGTTCTTC
CDR3: CASGAGGGYNEQFF

D: .
length: 16
J: TRBJ2-3
size: .
V: TRBV15
DNA: TGTGCCACCAGCAGAGGCGGCAGTCCCCCCACAGATACGCAGTATTTT
CDR3: CATSRGGSPPTDTQYF

D: TRBD1
length: 15
J: TRBJ2-6
size: .
V: TRBV18
DNA: TGTGCCAGCTCAGGGACAGCCTCTGGGGCCAACGTCCTGACTTTC
CDR3: CASSGTASGANVLTF

D: .
length: 14
J: TRBJ2-2
size: .
V: TRBV7-5
DNA: TGTGCCAGCGGCGTGACAGCGGGCCTCGGGGAGCTGTTTTTT
CDR3: CASGVTAGLGELFF

D: .
length: 20
J: TRBJ2-1
size: .
V: TRBV11-3
DNA: TGTGCCAGCAGCTTATGGACACCTCGGACTCTCGTCAAAGCCTACAATGAGCAGTTCTTC
CDR3: CASSLWTPRTLVKAYNEQFF

D: .
length: 13
J: TRBJ2-1
size: .
V: TRBV16
DNA: TGTGCCAGCAGCCAAACACTAGCAGGTGAGCAGTTCTTC
CDR3: CASSQTLAGEQFF

D: .
length: 16
J: TRBJ1-5
size: .
V: TRBV11-3
DNA: TGTGCCAGCAGCTTAAACGGTCCCGGGAGCAATCAGCCCCAACATTTT
CDR3: CASSLNGPGSNQPQHF

D: .
length: 15
J: TRBJ1-4
size: once
V: TRBV7-5
DNA: TGTGCCAGCAGCTTTGGACAGGGCGGGGAGGAAAAACTGTTTTTT
CDR3: CASSFGQGGEEKLFF

D: .
length: 16
J: TRBJ2-2
size: once
V: TRBV5-1
DNA: TGCGCCAGCAGCTTGGGGGCCGGTTTTGCGACCGGGGAGCTGTTTTTT
CDR3: CASSLGAGFATGELFF

D: TRBD1
length: 14
J: TRBJ2-7
size: .
V: TRBV5-1
DNA: TGCGCCAGCAGCACCCGGGACAGGGTTGGCGAGCAGTACTTC
CDR3: CASSTRDRVGEQYF

D: TRBD1
length: 14
J: TRBJ2-5
size: .
V: TRBV6-8
DNA: TGTGCCAGCCGTAGACAGGGGGCAGGGGAGACCCAGTACTTC
CDR3: CASRRQGAGETQYF

D: .
length: 14
J: TRBJ1-1
size: .
V: TRBV5-1
DNA: TGCGCCAGCAGCTTGGCCGAAGGGGTCGCTGAAGCTTTCTTT
CDR3: CASSLAEGVAEAFF

D: TRBD1
length: 13
J: TRBJ2-1
size: .
V: TRBV19
DNA: TGTGCCAGTAGTACCCTCAGGGGGACTGAGCAGTTCTTC
CDR3: CASSTLRGTEQFF

D: .
length: 14
J: TRBJ1-6
size: .
V: TRBV5-1
DNA: TGCGCCAGCAGCTTGATCCCAGGGCAATCACCCCTCCACTTT
CDR3: CASSLIPGQSPLHF

D: TRBD1
length: 18
J: TRBJ2-2
size: few
V: TRBV6-7
DNA: TGTGCCAGCAGTTACGGCGGGCCCGGGACAGGCGGGACCGGGGAGCTGTTTTTT
CDR3: CASSYGGPGTGGTGELFF

D: .
length: 17
J: TRBJ1-3
size: once
V: TRBV8-2
DNA: TGTGCCAGCAGTAGGACCGCCGGGACAGGGTTTGGAAACACCATATATTTT
CDR3: CASSRTAGTGFGNTIYF

D: .
length: 15
J: TRBJ2-7
size: .
V: TRBV2
DNA: TGTGCCAGCAGTGTTGGGTGGGGGGACTCCTACGAGCAGTACTTC
CDR3: CASSVGWGDSYEQYF

D: .
length: 17
J: TRBJ2-4
size: .
V: TRBV7-5
DNA: TGTGCCAGCAGCTTAGATTCCGAAGGACTAGCGGGGTACATTCAGTACTTC
CDR3: CASSLDSEGLAGYIQYF

D: TRBD1
length: 15
J: TRBJ2-7
size: .
V: TRBV18
DNA: TGTGCCAGCTCTCGAGACAGGGGCCAAGCCTACGAGCAGTACTTC
CDR3: CASSRDRGQAYEQYF

D: .
length: 15
J: TRBJ2-2
size: .
V: TRBV5-1
DNA: TGCGCCAGCAGCTTGGGGCAACCGAACACCGGGGAGCTGTTTTTT
CDR3: CASSLGQPNTGELFF

D: .
length: 14
J: TRBJ1-5
size: .
V: TRBV18
DNA: TGTGCCAGCTCGGGAACAGGAGACAATCAGCCCCAGCATTTT
CDR3: CASSGTGDNQPQHF

D: .
length: 12
J: TRBJ1-1
size: .
V: TRBV29-1
DNA: TGCAGCGTTGCCCGGGATGGTTCTGAAGCTTTCTTT
CDR3: CSVARDGSEAFF

D: TRBD1
length: 16
J: TRBJ1-6
size: .
V: TRBV28
DNA: TGTGCCAGCAGTTTAGCAGGGGGCACCTATAATTCACCCCTCCACTTT
CDR3: CASSLAGGTYNSPLHF

D: TRBD1
length: 17
J: TRBJ1-2
size: .
V: TRBV19
DNA: TGTGCCAGTAGGGGTCCCGGGACAGGGTCCGCCGCCTATGGCTACACCTTC
CDR3: CASRGPGTGSAAYGYTF

D: TRBD1
length: 13
J: TRBJ1-2
size: .
V: TRBV29-1
DNA: TGCAGCGTTGAAGATCTTACAGGGGATGGCTACACCTTC
CDR3: CSVEDLTGDGYTF

D: TRBD1
length: 16
J: TRBJ1-5
size: .
V: TRBV7-6
DNA: TGTGCCAGCAGCCTGGGACAGGGGGCGGTTAATCAGCCCCAGCATTTT
CDR3: CASSLGQGAVNQPQHF

D: TRBD1
length: 14
J: TRBJ1-2
size: .
V: TRBV6-8
DNA: TGTGCCAGCAGGGACAGGGGAGGTAACTATGGCTACACCTTC
CDR3: CASRDRGGNYGYTF

D: .
length: 14
J: TRBJ1-1
size: .
V: TRBV5-1
DNA: TGCGCCAGCAGCTTCGGGCCCCTGAATACTGAAGCTTTCTTT
CDR3: CASSFGPLNTEAFF

D: .
length: 12
J: TRBJ2-1
size: .
V: TRBV28
DNA: TGTGCCAGCAGTTCCGGGACAAATGAGCAGTTCTTC
CDR3: CASSSGTNEQFF

D: .
length: 13
J: TRBJ2-5
size: .
V: TRBV18
DNA: TGTGCCAGCTCACCTAGGAACCAAGAGACCCAGTACTTC
CDR3: CASSPRNQETQYF

D: .
length: 15
J: TRBJ2-7
size: few
V: TRBV19
DNA: TGTGCCAGTAGTCCCCGGGACGGCGATTCCTACGAGCAGTACTTC
CDR3: CASSPRDGDSYEQYF

D: .
length: 17
J: TRBJ1-3
size: .
V: TRBV18
DNA: TGTGCCAGCTCACCACGCGCTCGGCAGCTCACTGGAAACACCATATATTTT
CDR3: CASSPRARQLTGNTIYF

D: TRBD1
length: 16
J: TRBJ2-2
size: .
V: TRBV18
DNA: TGTGCCAGCTCGACGGACAGGGGGCGAGACACCGGGGAGCTGTTTTTT
CDR3: CASSTDRGRDTGELFF

D: .
length: 12
J: TRBJ1-6
size: .
V: TRBV28
DNA: TGTGCCAGCAGGGAGGCAGGGTCCCCCCTCCACTTT
CDR3: CASREAGSPLHF

D: .
length: 14
J: TRBJ1-5
size: .
V: TRBV19
DNA: TGTGCCAGTAGTATGGAGGGGAGTCATCAGCCCCAGCATTTT
CDR3: CASSMEGSHQPQHF

D: .
length: 13
J: TRBJ1-1
size: .
V: TRBV28
DNA: TGTGCCAGCACCAGGGCAGATCGTCCAGAAGCTTTCTTT
CDR3: CASTRADRPEAFF

D: .
length: 16
J: TRBJ2-2
size: .
V: TRBV18
DNA: TGTGCCAGCTCACCAACCGGGACGGCGTACACCGGGGAGCTGTTTTTT
CDR3: CASSPTGTAYTGELFF

D: TRBD1
length: 14
J: TRBJ1-3
size: .
V: TRBV7-6
DNA: TGTGCCAGCAGCCCACAGGGGTTTGAAAACACCATATATTTT
CDR3: CASSPQGFENTIYF

D: .
length: 13
J: TRBJ2-3
size: few
V: TRBV14
DNA: TGTGCCAGCAGCCAAGGATCCAGGGCAACGCAGTATTTT
CDR3: CASSQGSRATQYF

D: .
length: 15
J: TRBJ1-5
size: .
V: TRBV25-1
DNA: TGTGCCAGCAGTGAAGGGACACATAGCAATCAGCCCCAGCATTTT
CDR3: CASSEGTHSNQPQHF

D: .
length: 14
J: TRBJ1-1
size: .
V: TRBV11-3
DNA: TGTGCCAGCAGCCAGCTGGGGGGCCCCACTGAAGCTTTCTTT
CDR3: CASSQLGGPTEAFF

D: .
length: 15
J: TRBJ2-5
size: .
V: TRBV23-1
DNA: TGCGCCAGCAGTCAATTCTGGCGGGATCAAGAGACCCAGTACTTC
CDR3: CASSQFWRDQETQYF

D: .
length: 14
J: TRBJ1-3
size: .
V: TRBV11-1
DNA: TGTGCCAGCAGCGGGGGATACTCTGGAAACACCATATATTTT
CDR3: CASSGGYSGNTIYF

D: .
length: 15
J: TRBJ1-1
size: .
V: TRBV19
DNA: TGTGCCAGTAGTATGTTAGTGGGAATTGGCACTGAAGCTTTCTTT
CDR3: CASSMLVGIGTEAFF

D: .
length: 15
J: TRBJ1-5
size: .
V: TRBV6-8
DNA: TGTGCCAGCAGTACTACACGGGTCGGGGATCAGCCCCAGCATTTT
CDR3: CASSTTRVGDQPQHF

D: .
length: 15
J: TRBJ1-3
size: .
V: TRBV30
DNA: TGTGCCTGGAGGCGTTGGGACTTCTCTGGAAACACCATATATTTT
CDR3: CAWRRWDFSGNTIYF

D: .
length: 18
J: TRBJ1-4
size: .
V: TRBV18
DNA: TGTGCCAGCTCACCTCAACAGATGGGCCAAGGGACGGGCGAAAAACTGTTTTTT
CDR3: CASSPQQMGQGTGEKLFF

D: .
length: 15
J: TRBJ2-3
size: .
V: TRBV6-8
DNA: TGTGCTACCGAGGGCCAGGGAAGTGGGTTTGATACGCAGTATTTT
CDR3: CATEGQGSGFDTQYF